The 13 T cell receptor beta chains in this list originate from one sample, sequenced in a study of blood T cell repertoires in COVID-19. The data were produced by immunoSEQ multiplex PCR, yet TCRdb's version contains in-frame clones alone and is incomplete. The sample comprises tens of thousands of clones, 79% of which are singletons, and 30% to 40% rests with the top ten. Material for sequencing was peripheral blood. All receptors come from a human donor in a cohort sampled during active COVID-19.

CDR3 DNA: TGCGCCAGCAGCCTTGGGACAGGAGCTGGAAACACCATATATTTT. This gives the protein CASSLGTGAGNTIYF. The chain is built from TRBV5-1 and TRBJ1-3; 8 positions agree with TRBD1. From germline, CDR1 is SGHRS and CDR2 YFSETQ. V lost 4 bases, J lost 2 bases, and 5 bases stayed unmatched. The CDR3 sequence is 15 residues long.

Written as DNA, the CDR3 is TGTGCCAGCACTTTGGCAGGGGAGCCCCAGCATTTT. Protein product: CASTLAGEPQHF. This chain joins TRBV12-3 or TRBV12-4 and TRBJ1-5; TRBD1 might be the D (6 bases). V was cut by 7 bases and J by 8 bases, with 12 bases left in between. CDR3 length equals 12 residues.

The chain is built from TRBV27 and TRBJ2-1, with D unresolved. Trimming shortened V by 0 bases and J by 0 bases, and 9 bases separated the two germline ends. Germline CDR1 is MNHEY and CDR2 is SMNVEV (reference sequence). The CDR3 totals 16 residues. The CDR3 is CASSLSTGFSYNEQFF. CDR3 nucleotides: TGTGCCAGCAGTTTATCCACTGGTTTCTCCTACAATGAGCAGTTCTTC.

The chain joins TRBV4-1 to TRBJ2-1, with TRBD2 identical over 8 bases. This CDR3 comprises 16 residues. The V gene end was trimmed by 4 bases and the J gene end by 2 bases; junction bases not matched to a gene: 7. In germline, CDR1 is MGHRA, CDR2 YSYEKL. This CDR3 reads CASSLYGTRPYNEQFF. CDR3 coding DNA: TGCGCCAGCAGCCTGTACGGGACTAGGCCCTACAATGAGCAGTTCTTC.

This chain joins TRBV6-4 and TRBJ2-2; 9 positions agree with TRBD2. CDR1 MRHNA and CDR2 SNTAGT come from the germline V gene. Germline trimming cut 0 bases from V and 4 bases from J; bases unmatched to any gene: 9. The CDR3 extends over 18 amino acids. DNA for the CDR3: TGTGCCAGCAGTGACTCGAAGGTAGCGGGAGTGTCCACCGGGGAGCTGTTTTTT. Translating it yields CASSDSKVAGVSTGELFF.

The chain joins TRBV7-2 to TRBJ2-1; weak D call: TRBD2 (5 bases). The CDR3 is 15 amino acids. Per the germline V gene, CDR1 is SGHTA and CDR2 is FQGNSA. V lost 5 bases and J lost 0, with 11 bases in between. CDR3 sequence reads: CASSPSRASYNEQFF. The CDR3 coding sequence is TGTGCCAGCAGCCCCTCGAGGGCCTCCTACAATGAGCAGTTCTTC.

V gene TRBV5-1 combines with J gene TRBJ2-2, with D hard to call. The V end lost 2 bases, the J end lost 0 bases, and 8 bases lay between the germline ends. The CDR3 sequence is 15 residues long. Germline V gives CDR1 SGHRS, CDR2 YFSETQ. The CDR3 is CASSLGGANTGELFF. The CDR3 DNA reads TGCGCCAGCAGCTTAGGCGGCGCGAACACCGGGGAGCTGTTTTTT.

This rearrangement joins TRBV13 to TRBJ2-5; TRBD2 aligns across 13 bases. After removal of 5 bases from V and 5 bases from J, the junction contained 23 bases not matched to a gene. Germline CDR1 and CDR2: PRHDT and FYEKMQ (reference sequence). CDR3 length: 21 amino acids. The chain's CDR3 is CASSHLGLAGRAIRGRETQYF. The CDR3 bases are TGTGCCAGCAGCCACCTGGGACTAGCGGGAAGAGCAATCAGGGGCCGGGAGACCCAGTACTTC.

The V gene is TRBV5-1, the J gene TRBJ2-7, with 9 bases that match TRBD2. CDR1 and CDR2 from the germline V gene are SGHRS and YFSETQ. J was trimmed by 6 bases and V by 3 bases; bases with no gene match: 7. This CDR3 contains 14 residues. This CDR3 reads CASSSSTREGEQYF. CDR3 nucleotides: TGCGCCAGCAGCTCCTCCACGCGGGAGGGCGAGCAGTACTTC.

This clone was seen a few times. The chain carries TRBV9 and TRBJ1-3, with D uncertain. The CDR3 runs to 17 residues. Germline CDR1 reads SGDLS; CDR2 reads YYNGEE. The V gene lost 0 bases and the J gene lost 2 bases, with 15 bases spanning the gap. The CDR3 bases are TGTGCCAGCAGCGTAGGGAATCGGCGGGGTGCTGGAAACACCATATATTTT. The encoded protein is CASSVGNRRGAGNTIYF.

The chain combines TRBV29-1 with TRBJ2-2; a weak D match, TRBD2 (5 bases). The CDR3 runs 14 residues. Per the germline V gene, CDR1 is SQVTM and CDR2 is ANQGSEA. V lost 3 bases and J 7 bases, leaving 15 bases between the germline ends. For the CDR3, the DNA is TGCAGCGTTGAGGGTCTAGCTTTTGGCGGGGAGCTGTTTTTT. Translated, it gives CSVEGLAFGGELFF.

The genes are TRBV28 and TRBJ2-3; 8 bases match TRBD2. V lost 4 bases to trimming and J lost 4 bases; unmatched junction nucleotides: 10. The CDR3 runs to 16 residues. CDR1 and CDR2 (germline): MDHEN, SYDVKM. The CDR3 spells CASSSPQAGVADTQYF. DNA for the CDR3: TGTGCCAGCAGTTCACCCCAAGCGGGAGTAGCAGATACGCAGTATTTT.

The chain joins TRBV27 to TRBJ2-2; TRBD1 matches 8 bases. The germline V gene encodes CDR1 MNHEY and CDR2 SMNVEV (reference sequence). The CDR3 has 14 residues. Trimming took 5 bases from V and 7 from J; bases not matched to a gene: 6. The DNA of the CDR3 is TGTGCCAGCAGTAAGGACAGGGCGATCGGGGAGCTGTTTTTT. Translated, it gives CASSKDRAIGELFF.